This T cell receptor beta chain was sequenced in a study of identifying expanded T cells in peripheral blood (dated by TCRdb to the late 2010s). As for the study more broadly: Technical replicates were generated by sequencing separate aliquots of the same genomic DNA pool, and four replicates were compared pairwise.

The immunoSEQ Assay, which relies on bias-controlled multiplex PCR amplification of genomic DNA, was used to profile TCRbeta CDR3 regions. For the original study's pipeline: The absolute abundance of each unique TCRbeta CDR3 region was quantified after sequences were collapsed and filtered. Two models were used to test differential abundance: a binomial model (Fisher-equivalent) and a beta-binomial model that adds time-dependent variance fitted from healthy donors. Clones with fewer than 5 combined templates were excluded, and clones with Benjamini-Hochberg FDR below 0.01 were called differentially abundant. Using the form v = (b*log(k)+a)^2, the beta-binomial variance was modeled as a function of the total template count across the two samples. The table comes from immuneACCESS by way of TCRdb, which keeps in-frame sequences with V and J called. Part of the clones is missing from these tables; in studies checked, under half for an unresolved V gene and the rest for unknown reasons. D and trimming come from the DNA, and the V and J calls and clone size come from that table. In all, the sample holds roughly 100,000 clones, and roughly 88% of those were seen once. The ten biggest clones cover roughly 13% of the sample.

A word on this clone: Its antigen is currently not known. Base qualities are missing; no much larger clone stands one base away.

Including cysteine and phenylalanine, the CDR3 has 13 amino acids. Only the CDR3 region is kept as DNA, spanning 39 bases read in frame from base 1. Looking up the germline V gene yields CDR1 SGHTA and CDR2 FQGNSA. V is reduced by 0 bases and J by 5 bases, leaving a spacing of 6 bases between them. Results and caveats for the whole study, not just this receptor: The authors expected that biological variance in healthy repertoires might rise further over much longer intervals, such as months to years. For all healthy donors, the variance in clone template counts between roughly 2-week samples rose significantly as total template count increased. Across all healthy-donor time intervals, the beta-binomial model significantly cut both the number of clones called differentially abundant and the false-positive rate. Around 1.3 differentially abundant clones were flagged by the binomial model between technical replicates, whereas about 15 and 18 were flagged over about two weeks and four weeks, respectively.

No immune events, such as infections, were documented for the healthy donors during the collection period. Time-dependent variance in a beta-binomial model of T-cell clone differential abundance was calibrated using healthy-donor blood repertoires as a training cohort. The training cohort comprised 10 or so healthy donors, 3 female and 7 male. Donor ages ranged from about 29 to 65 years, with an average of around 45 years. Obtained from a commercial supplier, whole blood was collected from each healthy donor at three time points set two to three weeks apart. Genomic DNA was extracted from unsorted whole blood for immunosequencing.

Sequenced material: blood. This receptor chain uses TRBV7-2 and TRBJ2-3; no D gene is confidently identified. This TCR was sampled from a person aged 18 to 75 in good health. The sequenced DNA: TGTGCCAGCAGCTTAGCATGGGGAGATACGCAGTATTTT. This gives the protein CASSLAWGDTQYF.